This record looks at one T cell receptor beta chain sequence and its context. This sample is drawn from a study of T cell responses to AZD1222 COVID-19 vaccine. The CDR3 length is 14 residues. Germline lookup yields CDR1 SGHNT and CDR2 YYREEE (reference sequence). Trimming cost V 0 bases and J 3 bases, with 6 bases left between them. TCRdb's copy holds only in-frame clones and misses some; the assay was immunoSEQ multiplex PCR. The sample lists approximately 140,000 clones; about 93% were seen once. The clonotype comes from an adult in good health. The material was peripheral blood, obtained on day 0 of AZD1222 vaccination. The rearrangement joins TRBV5-4 to TRBJ1-4, with D hard to call. The CDR3 loop reads CASSLDSSNEKLFF. The CDR3 DNA follows: TGTGCCAGCAGCTTGGACAGCTCTAATGAAAAACTGTTTTTT. Full variable domain (missing parts from reference TRBV5-4 and TRBJ1-4): ETGVTQSPTHLIKTRGQQVTLRCSSQSGHNTVSWYQQALGQGPQFIFQYYREEENGRGNFPPRFSGLQFPNYSSELNVNALELDDSALYLCASSLDSSNEKLFFGSGTQLSVL.